A single TCR beta chain is shown here with its context. Treg sorting used a CD4+CD25+CD127-/low gate. One entry per CDR3 protein, called by TCRdb with MiXCR from the 5' RACE reads. In the table there are 10,000 to 13,000 distinct CDR3 sequences, about 15% of which are singletons. The origin of this receptor is a female donor with breast cancer. The specimen sequenced was Tregs sorted from a lymph node.

CDR3 region: CAWSVRTYNYGYTF. CDR3 bases: TGTGCCTGGAGTGTAAGGACATATAACTATGGCTACACCTTC. This chain joins TRBV30 and TRBJ1-2, with a tentative D call TRBD1 (5 bases). This CDR3 spans 14 amino acids. Deletions cut 0 bases from V and 1 base from J, with 9 bases between. Germline values: CDR1 GTSNPN, CDR2 SVGIG (reference sequence).